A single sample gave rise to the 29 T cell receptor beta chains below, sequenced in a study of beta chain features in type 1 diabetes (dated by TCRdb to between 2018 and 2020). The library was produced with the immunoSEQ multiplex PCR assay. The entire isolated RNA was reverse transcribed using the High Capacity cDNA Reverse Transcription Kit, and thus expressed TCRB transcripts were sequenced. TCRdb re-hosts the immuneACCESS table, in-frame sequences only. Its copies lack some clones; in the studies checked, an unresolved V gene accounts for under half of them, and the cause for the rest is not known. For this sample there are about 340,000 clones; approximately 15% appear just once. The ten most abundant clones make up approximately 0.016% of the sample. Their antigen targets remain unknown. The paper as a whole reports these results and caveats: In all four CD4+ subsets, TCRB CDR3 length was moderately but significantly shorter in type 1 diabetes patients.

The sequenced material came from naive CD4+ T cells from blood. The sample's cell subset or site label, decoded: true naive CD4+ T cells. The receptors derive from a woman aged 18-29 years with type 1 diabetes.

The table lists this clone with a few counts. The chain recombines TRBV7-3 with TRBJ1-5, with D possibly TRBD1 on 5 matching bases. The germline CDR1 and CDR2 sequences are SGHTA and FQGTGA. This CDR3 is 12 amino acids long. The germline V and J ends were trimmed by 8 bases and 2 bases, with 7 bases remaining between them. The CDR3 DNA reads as TGTGCCAGCGAACAGGGCAATCAGCCCCAGCATTTT. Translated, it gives CASEQGNQPQHF.

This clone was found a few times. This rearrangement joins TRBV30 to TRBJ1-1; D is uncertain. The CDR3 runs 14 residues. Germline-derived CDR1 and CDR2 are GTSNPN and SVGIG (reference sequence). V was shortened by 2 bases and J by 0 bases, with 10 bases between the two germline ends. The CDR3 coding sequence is TGTGCCTGGAGTCTTGGCACCCTGAACACTGAAGCTTTCTTT. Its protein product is CAWSLGTLNTEAFF.

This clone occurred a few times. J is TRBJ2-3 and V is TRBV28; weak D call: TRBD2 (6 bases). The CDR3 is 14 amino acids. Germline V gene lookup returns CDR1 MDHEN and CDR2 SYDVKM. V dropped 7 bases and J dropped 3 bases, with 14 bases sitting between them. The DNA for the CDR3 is TGTGCCAGCAAGGGCGGGATTAGGACAGATACGCAGTATTTT. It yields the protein CASKGGIRTDTQYF.

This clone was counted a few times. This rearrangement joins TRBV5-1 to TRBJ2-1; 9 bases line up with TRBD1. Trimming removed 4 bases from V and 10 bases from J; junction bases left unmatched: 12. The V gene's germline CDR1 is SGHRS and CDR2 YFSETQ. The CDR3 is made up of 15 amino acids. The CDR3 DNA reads TGCGCCAGCAGCCTACCCGGGACAGGGATCAACGAGCAGTTCTTC. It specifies CASSLPGTGINEQFF. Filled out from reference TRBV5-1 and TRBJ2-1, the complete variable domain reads KAGVTQTPRYLIKTRGQQVTLSCSPISGHRSVSWYQQTPGQGLQFLFEYFSETQRNKGNFPGRFSGRQFSNSRSEMNVSTLELGDSALYLCASSLPGTGINEQFFGPGTRLTVL.

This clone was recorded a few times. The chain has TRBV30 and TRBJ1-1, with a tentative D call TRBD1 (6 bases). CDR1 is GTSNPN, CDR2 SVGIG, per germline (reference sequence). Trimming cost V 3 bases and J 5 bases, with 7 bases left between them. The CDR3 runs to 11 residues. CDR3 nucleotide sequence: TGTGCCTGGAGCCAGGGGACTGAAGCTTTCTTT. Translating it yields CAWSQGTEAFF.

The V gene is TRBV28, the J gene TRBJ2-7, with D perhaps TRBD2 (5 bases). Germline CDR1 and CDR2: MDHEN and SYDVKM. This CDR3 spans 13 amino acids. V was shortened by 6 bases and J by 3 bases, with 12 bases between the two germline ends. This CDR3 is CASRGSGIYEQYF. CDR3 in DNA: TGTGCCAGCAGGGGATCCGGGATCTACGAGCAGTACTTC.

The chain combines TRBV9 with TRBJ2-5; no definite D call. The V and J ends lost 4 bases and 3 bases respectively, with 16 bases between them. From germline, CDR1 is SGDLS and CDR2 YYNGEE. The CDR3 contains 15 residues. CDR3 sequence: CASSPRSTYEETQYF. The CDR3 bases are TGTGCCAGCAGCCCCCGTAGTACTTACGAAGAGACCCAGTACTTC.

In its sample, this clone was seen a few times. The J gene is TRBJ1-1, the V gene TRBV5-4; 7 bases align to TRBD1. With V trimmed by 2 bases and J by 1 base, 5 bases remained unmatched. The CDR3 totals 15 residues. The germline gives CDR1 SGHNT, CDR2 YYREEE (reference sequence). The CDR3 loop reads CASSFPDRPNTEAFF. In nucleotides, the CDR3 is TGTGCCAGCAGCTTTCCGGACAGGCCGAACACTGAAGCTTTCTTT.

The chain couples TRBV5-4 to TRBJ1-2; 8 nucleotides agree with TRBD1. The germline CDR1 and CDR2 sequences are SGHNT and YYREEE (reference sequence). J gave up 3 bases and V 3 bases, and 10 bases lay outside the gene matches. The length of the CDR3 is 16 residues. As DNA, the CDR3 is TGTGCCAGCAGCTCAGGACAGGGTCGATTCTACTATGGCTACACCTTC. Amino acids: CASSSGQGRFYYGYTF.

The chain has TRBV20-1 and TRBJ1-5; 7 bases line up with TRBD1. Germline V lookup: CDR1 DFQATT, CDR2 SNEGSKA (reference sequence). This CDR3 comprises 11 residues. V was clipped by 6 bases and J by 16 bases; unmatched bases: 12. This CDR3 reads CSAPTGTENHF. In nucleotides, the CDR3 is TGCAGTGCCCCGACCGGGACAGAAAACCATTTT.

The CDR3 DNA reads TGTGCCAGCAGCATAATCGGGGAGCTGTTTTTT. As protein: CASSIIGELFF. V usage is TRBV7-2 and J usage is TRBJ2-2; no firm D call. Germline V lookup: CDR1 SGHTA, CDR2 FQGNSA. Trimming shortened V by 5 bases and J by 7 bases, and 5 bases separated the two germline ends. This CDR3 spans 11 amino acids.

CDR3 region: CAWIPRTGTEAFF. The CDR3 DNA follows: TGTGCCTGGATTCCCAGGACAGGCACTGAAGCTTTCTTT. This rearrangement joins TRBV30 to TRBJ1-1; 7 bases map to TRBD1. CDR1 is GTSNPN and CDR2 is SVGIG in the germline V gene (reference sequence). Trimming removed 4 bases from V and 4 bases from J; junction bases left unmatched: 6. The CDR3 loop spans 13 amino acids.

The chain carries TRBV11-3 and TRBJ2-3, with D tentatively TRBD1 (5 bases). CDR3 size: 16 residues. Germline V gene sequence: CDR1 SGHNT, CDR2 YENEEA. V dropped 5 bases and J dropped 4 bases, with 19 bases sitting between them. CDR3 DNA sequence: TGTGCCAGCAGCCCGCCGGGCGCAGGGATGGCAGATACGCAGTATTTT. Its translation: CASSPPGAGMADTQYF.

The CDR3 spells CASSLTSGSTDTQYF. As DNA, the CDR3 is TGTGCCAGCAGCTTGACTAGCGGGAGCACAGATACGCAGTATTTT. The chain carries TRBV7-9 and TRBJ2-3, with 10 bases aligning to TRBD2. CDR3 length equals 15 residues. J gave up 0 bases and V 3 bases, and 0 bases lay outside the gene matches. CDR1 is SEHNR and CDR2 is FQNEAQ in the germline V gene (reference sequence).

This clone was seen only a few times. Written as DNA, the CDR3 is TGTGCCAGCAGTAGGGGATCCCGTGGAGACGAGCAGTACGTC. It specifies CASSRGSRGDEQYV. The chain recombines TRBV5-4 with TRBJ2-7, with a weak D call TRBD1 (5 bases). Trimming cost V 5 bases and J 5 bases, with 17 bases left between them. Germline V gene lookup returns CDR1 SGHNT and CDR2 YYREEE (reference sequence). CDR3 length: 14 residues.

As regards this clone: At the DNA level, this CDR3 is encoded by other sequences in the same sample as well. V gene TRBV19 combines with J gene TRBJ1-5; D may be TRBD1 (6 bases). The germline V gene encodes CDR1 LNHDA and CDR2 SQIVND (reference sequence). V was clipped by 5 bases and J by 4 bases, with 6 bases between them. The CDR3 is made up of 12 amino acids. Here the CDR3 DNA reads TGTGCCAGTAGTCAGGGGAATCAGCCCCAGCATTTT. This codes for CASSQGNQPQHF.

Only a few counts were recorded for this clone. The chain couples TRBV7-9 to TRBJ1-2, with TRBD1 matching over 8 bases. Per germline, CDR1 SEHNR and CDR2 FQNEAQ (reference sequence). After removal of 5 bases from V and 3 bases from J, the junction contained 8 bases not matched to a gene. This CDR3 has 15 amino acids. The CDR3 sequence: CASSPLDRADYGYTF. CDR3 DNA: TGTGCCAGCAGCCCCCTGGACAGGGCGGACTATGGCTACACCTTC.

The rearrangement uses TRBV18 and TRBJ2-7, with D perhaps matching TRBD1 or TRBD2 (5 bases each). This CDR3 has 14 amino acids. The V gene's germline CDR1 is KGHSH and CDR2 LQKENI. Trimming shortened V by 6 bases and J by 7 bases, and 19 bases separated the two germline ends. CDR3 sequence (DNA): TGTGCCAGCTCGCGACAAGGGGCCCCGGGGGAGCAGTACGTC. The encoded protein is CASSRQGAPGEQYV.

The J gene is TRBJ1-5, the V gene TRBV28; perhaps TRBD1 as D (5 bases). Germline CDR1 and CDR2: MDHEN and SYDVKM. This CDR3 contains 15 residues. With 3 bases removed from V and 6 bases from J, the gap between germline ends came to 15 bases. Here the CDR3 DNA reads TGTGCCAGCAGTTTTCTCCAGGGTTCGGGTCAGCCCCAGCATTTT. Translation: CASSFLQGSGQPQHF.

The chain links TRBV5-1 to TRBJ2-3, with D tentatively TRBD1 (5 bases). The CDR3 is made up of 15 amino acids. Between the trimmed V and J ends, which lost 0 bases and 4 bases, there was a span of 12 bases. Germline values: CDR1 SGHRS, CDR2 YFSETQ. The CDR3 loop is CASSLAGQGPDTQYF. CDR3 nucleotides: TGCGCCAGCAGCTTGGCAGGTCAGGGCCCAGATACGCAGTATTTT. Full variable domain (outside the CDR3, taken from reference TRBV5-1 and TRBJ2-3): KAGVTQTPRYLIKTRGQQVTLSCSPISGHRSVSWYQQTPGQGLQFLFEYFSETQRNKGNFPGRFSGRQFSNSRSEMNVSTLELGDSALYLCASSLAGQGPDTQYFGPGTRLTVL.

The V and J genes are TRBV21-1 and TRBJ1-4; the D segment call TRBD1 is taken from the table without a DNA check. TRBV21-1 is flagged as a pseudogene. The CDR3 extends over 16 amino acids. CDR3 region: CASSKVRQGAREKLFF. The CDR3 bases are TGTGCCAGCAGCAAAGTGAGGCAGGGGGCACGGGAAAAACTGTTTTTT.

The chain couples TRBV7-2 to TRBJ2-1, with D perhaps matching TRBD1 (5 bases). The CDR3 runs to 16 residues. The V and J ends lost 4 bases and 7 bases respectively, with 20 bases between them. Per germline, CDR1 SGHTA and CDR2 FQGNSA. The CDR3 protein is CASSSQQATFGNEQFF. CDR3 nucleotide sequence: TGTGCCAGCAGCTCTCAACAGGCAACCTTCGGGAATGAGCAGTTCTTC.

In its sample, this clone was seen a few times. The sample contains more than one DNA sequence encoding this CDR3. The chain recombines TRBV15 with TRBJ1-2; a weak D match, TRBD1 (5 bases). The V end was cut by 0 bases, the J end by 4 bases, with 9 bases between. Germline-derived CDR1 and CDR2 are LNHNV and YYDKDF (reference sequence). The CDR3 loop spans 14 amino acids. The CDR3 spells CATSREGQGYGYTF. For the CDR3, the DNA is TGTGCCACCAGCAGAGAGGGCCAGGGCTATGGCTACACCTTC.

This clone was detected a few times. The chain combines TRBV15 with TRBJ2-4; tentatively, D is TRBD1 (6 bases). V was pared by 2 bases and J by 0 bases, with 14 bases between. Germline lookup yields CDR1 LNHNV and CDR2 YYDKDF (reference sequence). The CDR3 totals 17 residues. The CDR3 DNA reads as TGTGCCACCAGCAGACCGGCGACAGGAACAGCCAAAAACATTCAGTACTTC. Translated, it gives CATSRPATGTAKNIQYF.

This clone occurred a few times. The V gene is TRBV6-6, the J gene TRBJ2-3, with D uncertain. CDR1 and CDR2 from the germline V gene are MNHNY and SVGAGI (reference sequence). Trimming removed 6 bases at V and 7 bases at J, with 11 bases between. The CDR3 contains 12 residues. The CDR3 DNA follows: TGTGCCAGCAGCCCTAGGATGCATACGCAGTATTTT. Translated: CASSPRMHTQYF.

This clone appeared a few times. CDR3 nucleotides: TGTGCCAGCAGCCCGAGCGTGAATCAGCCCCAGCATTTT. It translates to CASSPSVNQPQHF. The chain recombines TRBV9 with TRBJ1-5; unclear D gene. The CDR3 contains 13 residues. Looked up from germline, CDR1 is SGDLS and CDR2 is YYNGEE. Trimming stripped 4 bases from V and 4 bases from J, with 9 bases between.

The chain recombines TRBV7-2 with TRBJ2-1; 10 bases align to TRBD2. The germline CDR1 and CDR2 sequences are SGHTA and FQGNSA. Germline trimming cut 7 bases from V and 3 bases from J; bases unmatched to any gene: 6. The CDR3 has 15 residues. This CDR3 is CASKPWTSGYNEQFF. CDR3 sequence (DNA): TGTGCCAGCAAACCCTGGACTAGCGGCTACAATGAGCAGTTCTTC.

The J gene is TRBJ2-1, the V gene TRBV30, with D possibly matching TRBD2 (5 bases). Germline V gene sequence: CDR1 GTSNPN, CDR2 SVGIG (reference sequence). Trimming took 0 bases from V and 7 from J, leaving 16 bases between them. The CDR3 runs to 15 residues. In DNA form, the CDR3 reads TGTGCCTGGAGTGTATTTGCTAGCACCCGGAATGAGCAGTTCTTC. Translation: CAWSVFASTRNEQFF.

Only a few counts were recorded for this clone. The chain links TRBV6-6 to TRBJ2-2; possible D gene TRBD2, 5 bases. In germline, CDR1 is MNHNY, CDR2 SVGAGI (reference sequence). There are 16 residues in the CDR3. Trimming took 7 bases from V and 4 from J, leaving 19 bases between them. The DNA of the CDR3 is TGTGCCAGCACCCTCGGACTGACTCGGGGCACCGGGGAGCTGTTTTTT. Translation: CASTLGLTRGTGELFF.